This passage covers 26 T cell receptor beta chains from one sample sequenced in a study of blood T cell repertoires in COVID-19. Generated by immunoSEQ multiplex PCR, the TCRdb table keeps only in-frame clones and is missing some. The repertoire holds about 140,000 clones, with roughly 89% as singletons. Material for sequencing was peripheral blood. These receptor sequences come from a woman aged 45 to 65 with active or convalescent COVID-19.

The V and J genes are TRBV28 and TRBJ1-5; TRBD1 aligns across 7 bases. Germline-derived CDR1 and CDR2 are MDHEN and SYDVKM. The CDR3 totals 15 residues. V trimming: 2 bases; J trimming: 7 bases; junction bases outside the gene matches: 8. CDR3 DNA sequence: TGTGCCAGCAGTTTACCCGGACAGGTGGTACAGCCCCAGCATTTT. Amino acids: CASSLPGQVVQPQHF.

The J gene is TRBJ1-1, the V gene TRBV18, with 8 bases fitting TRBD1. The CDR3 runs 16 residues. Germline V gives CDR1 KGHSH, CDR2 LQKENI. The V gene end was trimmed by 2 bases and the J gene end by 3 bases; junction bases not matched to a gene: 8. The CDR3 bases are TGTGCCAGCTCACCATTACAGGGGGGGGTCTACACTGAAGCTTTCTTT. Translated: CASSPLQGGVYTEAFF.

The rearrangement joins TRBV3-1 (or the pseudogene TRBV3-2) to TRBJ2-3; 9 bases agree with TRBD1. The junction had 3 bases not matched to a gene; V was cut back by 4 bases and J by 1 base. The CDR3 has 15 residues. Germline V lookup: CDR1 LGHDT, CDR2 YNNKEL (reference sequence). The CDR3 sequence: CASSRDRAGTDTQYF. CDR3 nucleotide sequence: TGTGCCAGCAGCCGGGACAGGGCTGGCACAGATACGCAGTATTTT.

The chain joins TRBV9 to TRBJ1-3; D remains ambiguous. The CDR3 is 15 amino acids. V dropped 4 bases and J dropped 0 bases, with 11 bases sitting between them. CDR1 SGDLS and CDR2 YYNGEE come from the germline V gene. In DNA form, the CDR3 reads TGTGCCAGCAGCTCTGGGCACAGCTCTGGAAACACCATATATTTT. This sequence encodes CASSSGHSSGNTIYF.

This clone appeared a few times. The genes are TRBV5-4 and TRBJ1-3, with D perhaps matching TRBD1 (6 bases). CDR1 and CDR2 from the germline V gene are SGHNT and YYREEE (reference sequence). The CDR3 has 13 amino acids. Trimming cost V 2 bases and J 6 bases, with 9 bases left between them. The DNA of the CDR3 is TGTGCCAGCAGCTTAGCAGGGGAAAACACCATATATTTT. This sequence encodes CASSLAGENTIYF.

V and J are TRBV27 and TRBJ1-5; TRBD1 is a possible D gene (6 bases). Germline V gene sequence: CDR1 MNHEY, CDR2 SMNVEV (reference sequence). CDR3 length equals 15 residues. Trimming removed 2 bases from V and 6 bases from J, with 14 bases in between. CDR3 residues: CASSLEGGEGQPQHF. As DNA, the CDR3 is TGTGCCAGCAGTTTAGAAGGGGGAGAAGGTCAGCCCCAGCATTTT.

V usage is TRBV7-9 and J usage is TRBJ2-2; the D gene is possibly TRBD1 (6 bases). Germline values: CDR1 SEHNR, CDR2 FQNEAQ (reference sequence). This CDR3 contains 16 residues. Between the trimmed V and J ends, which lost 6 bases and 3 bases, there was a span of 17 bases. The CDR3 here is CASSFRRGSYTGELFF. In DNA form, the CDR3 reads TGTGCCAGCAGTTTCCGCAGGGGTTCCTACACCGGGGAGCTGTTTTTT. The full variable domain, with the rest looked up from reference TRBV7-9 and TRBJ2-2, is DTGVSQNPRHKITKRGQNVTFRCDPISEHNRLYWYRQTLGQGPEFLTYFQNEAQLEKSRLLSDRFSAERPKGSFSTLEIQRTEQGDSAMYLCASSFRRGSYTGELFFGEGSRLTVL.

The J gene is TRBJ2-1, the V gene TRBV6-2 or TRBV6-3; 9 positions match TRBD2. Trimming took 2 bases from V and 5 from J; bases not matched to a gene: 7. The CDR3 is 16 amino acids. CDR1 is MNHEY and CDR2 is SVGEGT in the germline V gene. The CDR3 nucleotides read TGTGCCAGCAGTTACGGCCCGGGACTAGCTCACAATGAGCAGTTCTTC. This sequence encodes CASSYGPGLAHNEQFF.

The chain couples TRBV7-6 to TRBJ2-1, with TRBD1 identical over 8 bases. V lost 7 bases and J lost 3; bases outside the gene matches: 11. Germline V lookup: CDR1 SGHVS, CDR2 FNYEAQ. The length of the CDR3 is 16 residues. The CDR3 region has the DNA TGTGCCAGCACACCCTGGACAGGGAGTAACTACAATGAGCAGTTCTTC. As protein: CASTPWTGSNYNEQFF.

V and J are TRBV5-1 and TRBJ2-1; a weak D match, TRBD1 (6 bases). Germline values: CDR1 SGHRS, CDR2 YFSETQ. This CDR3 has 15 amino acids. Between the trimmed V and J ends, which lost 0 bases and 2 bases, there was a span of 9 bases. The chain's CDR3 is CASSLEGTPYNEQFF. For the CDR3, the DNA is TGCGCCAGCAGCTTGGAGGGGACACCCTACAATGAGCAGTTCTTC.

This chain uses TRBV7-2 with TRBJ2-7; D is possibly TRBD1 (6 bases). The CDR3 length is 13 residues. The germline CDR1 and CDR2 sequences are SGHTA and FQGNSA. V lost 7 bases, J lost 3 bases, and 13 bases lay in between. The CDR3 nucleotides read TGTGCCAGCAACGGCAGGGGCGGCTACGAGCAGTACTTC. It specifies CASNGRGGYEQYF.

This clone is a singleton in its sample. The rearrangement uses TRBV7-2 and TRBJ1-6; tentative D call: TRBD1 (5 bases). This CDR3 is 14 amino acids long. Trimming left V 7 bases short and J 5 bases short, with 12 bases between. Germline V gene lookup returns CDR1 SGHTA and CDR2 FQGNSA. CDR3 DNA: TGTGCCAGCACCGTGACAGCTAATAATTCACCCCTCCACTTT. This translates into CASTVTANNSPLHF.

This sequence joins TRBV27 and TRBJ2-7; the D is unclear. This CDR3 is built from 13 residues. Germline V lookup: CDR1 MNHEY, CDR2 SMNVEV (reference sequence). The V and J ends lost 5 bases and 0 bases respectively, with 8 bases between them. The DNA of the CDR3 is TGTGCCAGCAGTCTTGACTTCTCCTACGAGCAGTACTTC. This gives the protein CASSLDFSYEQYF.

The genes are TRBV5-1 and TRBJ1-4; D is perhaps TRBD1 (5 bases). Trimming shortened V by 0 bases and J by 0 bases, and 9 bases separated the two germline ends. CDR3 length equals 16 residues. In germline, CDR1 is SGHRS, CDR2 YFSETQ. The CDR3 region has the DNA TGCGCCAGCAGCTTGGGACCGACAGCAACTAATGAAAAACTGTTTTTT. It yields the protein CASSLGPTATNEKLFF.

The chain combines TRBV7-2 with TRBJ2-5; possibly TRBD1 for D (5 bases). Germline loops: CDR1 SGHTA, CDR2 FQGNSA. V was clipped by 1 base and J by 5 bases, with 14 bases between them. CDR3 size: 15 residues. DNA for the CDR3: TGTGCCAGCAGCTTAGAAGGGGCCGCTGTTGAGACCCAGTACTTC. This codes for CASSLEGAAVETQYF. The full variable domain, completed using reference TRBV7-2 and TRBJ2-5, is GAGVSQSPSNKVTEKGKDVELRCDPISGHTALYWYRQSLGQGLEFLIYFQGNSAPDKSGLPSDRFSAERTGGSVSTLTIQRTQQEDSAVYLCASSLEGAAVETQYFGPGTRLLVL.

The sample holds one count of this clone. V usage is TRBV2 and J usage is TRBJ2-2, with 7 nucleotides matching TRBD1. Germline CDR1 SNHLY, CDR2 FYNNEI. The CDR3 extends over 15 amino acids. V shed 6 bases, J shed 4 bases, and the junction held 8 bases outside the gene matches. Here the CDR3 reads CASSARDRSTGELFF. CDR3 nucleotides: TGTGCCAGCAGCGCCAGGGACAGATCCACCGGGGAGCTGTTTTTT.

The chain joins TRBV9 to TRBJ2-7, with unresolved D. The CDR3 totals 12 residues. Germline V gene sequence: CDR1 SGDLS, CDR2 YYNGEE. V lost 2 bases and J 7 bases, leaving 10 bases between the germline ends. CDR3 DNA sequence: TGTGCCAGCAGCGTGGAGCGTGGTGAGCAGTACTTC. This codes for CASSVERGEQYF.

The V and J genes are TRBV7-2 and TRBJ2-1, with 11 bases lining up with TRBD2. V lost 5 bases and J lost 4; bases outside the gene matches: 7. CDR1 and CDR2 (germline): SGHTA, FQGNSA. This CDR3 is 16 amino acids long. The CDR3 region is CASSPITSGGYNEQFF. As DNA, the CDR3 is TGTGCCAGCAGCCCCATCACTAGCGGGGGATACAATGAGCAGTTCTTC.

This clone has just one count. The chain combines TRBV9 with TRBJ1-3, with TRBD1 identical over 8 bases. Germline values: CDR1 SGDLS, CDR2 YYNGEE. The ends lost 0 bases at V and 3 bases at J; junction bases unmatched: 8. The CDR3 has 17 amino acids. The CDR3 nucleotides are TGTGCCAGCAGCGTAGCTGGACAGGGCGGTATTGGAAACACCATATATTTT. Translated: CASSVAGQGGIGNTIYF.

V is TRBV7-2 and J is TRBJ2-1; 13 bases fit TRBD2. This CDR3 is built from 18 residues. The germline gives CDR1 SGHTA, CDR2 FQGNSA. V shed 5 bases, J shed 5 bases, and the junction held 12 bases outside the gene matches. DNA for the CDR3: TGTGCCAGCAGCCCAGAGGGACTAGCGGGATCTGGGGACAATGAGCAGTTCTTC. Its translation is CASSPEGLAGSGDNEQFF.

The J gene is TRBJ1-1, the V gene TRBV28; TRBD1 might be the D (6 bases). Germline lookup yields CDR1 MDHEN and CDR2 SYDVKM. The V and J ends lost 8 bases and 2 bases respectively, with 12 bases between them. CDR3 size: 13 residues. For the CDR3, the DNA is TGTGCCAGCCTCGGACAGATAAACACTGAAGCTTTCTTT. Its protein product is CASLGQINTEAFF.

The V call is TRBV19, the J call TRBJ2-1; 9 bases line up with TRBD2. V lost 8 bases to trimming and J lost 6 bases; unmatched junction nucleotides: 8. This CDR3 region has 14 residues. CDR1 and CDR2 (germline): LNHDA, SQIVND (reference sequence). CDR3 sequence (DNA): TGTGCCAGTGCGCTAGCGGGGATAAGCAATGAGCAGTTCTTC. Protein sequence: CASALAGISNEQFF.

This clone has just a few counts. V and J are TRBV5-1 and TRBJ2-2, with D perhaps matching TRBD2 (6 bases). The ends were cut back, 4 bases at V and 2 bases at J, with 15 bases in the middle. The CDR3 covers 16 residues. Germline loops: CDR1 SGHRS, CDR2 YFSETQ. The chain's CDR3 is CASSLPGALNTGELFF. Written as DNA, the CDR3 is TGCGCCAGCAGCCTTCCGGGAGCACTCAACACCGGGGAGCTGTTTTTT.

This chain links TRBV12-5 with TRBJ1-1; no definite D call. V was clipped by 1 base and J by 1 base, with 13 bases between them. Germline CDR1 reads LGHNT; CDR2 reads FRNRAP. The CDR3 is 16 residues long. The CDR3, as DNA: TGTGCTAGTGGTTTGGACGAGGCGCCGGAGAACACTGAAGCTTTCTTT. It specifies CASGLDEAPENTEAFF.

This chain joins TRBV28 and TRBJ1-6; 8 positions agree with TRBD1. V trimming: 5 bases; J trimming: 10 bases; junction bases outside the gene matches: 4. This CDR3 spans 13 amino acids. CDR1 and CDR2 from the germline V gene are MDHEN and SYDVKM. CDR3 nucleotides: TGTGCCAGCAGTCTGACAGGGGACTCACCCCTCCACTTT. It translates to CASSLTGDSPLHF.

This chain links TRBV28 with TRBJ1-2, with D possibly being TRBD1 (6 bases). Germline CDR1 and CDR2: MDHEN and SYDVKM. V was trimmed by 5 bases and J by 3 bases, leaving 13 bases between them. The CDR3 loop spans 14 amino acids. The CDR3 region has the DNA TGTGCCAGCAGTCCTGGACAGACGTACTATGGCTACACCTTC. Translating gives CASSPGQTYYGYTF.